The 10 T cell receptor beta chains in this list originate from one sample, sequenced in a study of identical twins. TCRdb reprocessed the 5' RACE reads via MiXCR and lists one record per CDR3 protein. The sample lists 1.5 million to 2 million distinct CDR3 sequences; around a third were seen once. The specimen sequenced was cord blood. The receptor set was obtained from a newborn girl in good health.

The J gene is TRBJ1-1, the V gene TRBV20-1; D is possibly TRBD1 (6 bases). V was pared by 1 base and J by 0 bases, with 12 bases between. This CDR3 comprises 15 residues. Germline-derived CDR1 and CDR2 are DFQATT and SNEGSKA (reference sequence). CDR3 loop: CSARVWQGMNTEAFF. In nucleotides, the CDR3 is TGCAGTGCTAGAGTATGGCAGGGGATGAACACTGAAGCTTTCTTT.

In nucleotides, the CDR3 is TGTGCCAGCAGCCAAGATTCGACAGGGAACACTGAAGCTTTCTTT. Translated: CASSQDSTGNTEAFF. The chain links TRBV4-2 to TRBJ1-1, with D maybe TRBD1 (6 bases). Trimming shortened V by 0 bases and J by 1 base, and 9 bases separated the two germline ends. Germline V gives CDR1 LGHNA, CDR2 YNFKEQ. The CDR3 sequence is 15 residues long.

The rearrangement links TRBV10-3 to TRBJ2-3; D may be TRBD2 (6 bases). The V gene's germline CDR1 is ENHRY and CDR2 SYGVKD. This CDR3 has 13 amino acids. Trimming cost V 0 bases and J 5 bases, with 6 bases left between them. CDR3 sequence (DNA): TGTGCCATCAGTGAGTCGACTAGAGATACGCAGTATTTT. As protein: CAISESTRDTQYF.

The rearrangement uses TRBV7-2 and TRBJ2-1, with 13 bases matching TRBD2. The J call is doubtful: the DNA matches TRBJ2-7 better. CDR3 length: 20 residues. Germline CDR1 reads SGHTA; CDR2 reads FQGNSA. The CDR3: CASSSRGGTSGTFSYNEQYF. The CDR3 region has the DNA TGTGCCAGCAGCTCTAGGGGCGGGACTAGCGGGACGTTCTCCTACAATGAGCAGTACTTC.

V and J are TRBV6-2 or TRBV6-3 and TRBJ2-5; possible D gene TRBD2, 6 bases. Germline-derived CDR1 and CDR2 are MNHEY and SVGEGT. This CDR3 contains 15 residues. Trimming removed 5 bases from V and 4 bases from J, with 17 bases in between. The CDR3 DNA follows: TGTGCCAGCAGTCGTATAGCGGCAGGGCGAGAGACCCAGTACTTC. Translated: CASSRIAAGRETQYF.

This clonotype was seen a handful of times. The chain employs TRBV3-1 and TRBJ1-4, with 9 bases aligning to TRBD1. This CDR3 comprises 15 residues. CDR1 is LGHDT and CDR2 is YNNKEL in the germline V gene (reference sequence). V gave up 4 bases and J gave up 7 bases; unmatched junction bases: 7. Here the CDR3 reads CASSLPGQGGEKLFF. The CDR3 DNA reads TGTGCCAGCAGCCTTCCGGGACAGGGCGGTGAAAAACTGTTTTTT.

This clonotype was seen only a few times. The V gene is TRBV19, the J gene TRBJ2-7; D uncertain. The CDR3 covers 16 residues. Trimming took 4 bases from V and 5 from J, leaving 21 bases between them. Looked up from germline, CDR1 is LNHDA and CDR2 is SQIVND (reference sequence). The CDR3 loop is CASSTRNARISHEQYF. The CDR3 bases are TGTGCCAGTAGTACCCGGAATGCCCGGATAAGCCACGAGCAGTACTTC.

Ten or more counts support this clonotype. The chain uses TRBV2 and TRBJ2-1; D ambiguous. Deletions cut 4 bases from V and 3 bases from J, with 4 bases between. There are 12 residues in the CDR3. Per germline, CDR1 SNHLY and CDR2 FYNNEI. The CDR3, as DNA: TGTGCCAGCAGTGCTAGCTACAATGAGCAGTTCTTC. Translating gives CASSASYNEQFF.

This clonotype was detected ten times or more. The gene calls are TRBV5-1 and TRBJ2-1; tentatively, D is TRBD2 (5 bases). This CDR3 has 14 residues. Trimming took off 1 base at V and 4 bases at J, with 9 bases between the two ends. The germline V gene has CDR1 SGHRS and CDR2 YFSETQ. CDR3: CASSLRLQYNEQFF. The CDR3 DNA reads TGCGCCAGCAGCTTGCGACTACAGTACAATGAGCAGTTCTTC.

This clonotype was observed a handful of times. J is TRBJ1-2 and V is TRBV11-2, with a tentative D call TRBD1 (6 bases). The V gene lost 3 bases and the J gene lost 4 bases, with 18 bases spanning the gap. This CDR3 spans 16 amino acids. Germline CDR1 and CDR2: SGHAT and FQNNGV. The CDR3: CASSLGRGRGPYGYTF. In DNA form, the CDR3 reads TGTGCCAGCAGCTTGGGCCGGGGCAGGGGTCCCTATGGCTACACCTTC.